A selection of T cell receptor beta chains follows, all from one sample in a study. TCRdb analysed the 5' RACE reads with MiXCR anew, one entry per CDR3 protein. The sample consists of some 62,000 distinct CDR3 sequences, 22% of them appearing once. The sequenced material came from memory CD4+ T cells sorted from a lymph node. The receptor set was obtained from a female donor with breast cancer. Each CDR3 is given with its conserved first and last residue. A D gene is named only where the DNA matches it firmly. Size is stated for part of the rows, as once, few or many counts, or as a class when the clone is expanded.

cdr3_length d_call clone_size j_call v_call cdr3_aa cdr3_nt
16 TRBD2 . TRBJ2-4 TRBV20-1 CSARRASGGAGNIQYF TGCAGTGCTAGACGGGCTAGCGGGGGGGCCGGGAACATTCAGTACTTC
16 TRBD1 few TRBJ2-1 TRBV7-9 CASSPLGGTGRREQFF TGTGCCAGCAGTCCTCTCGGGGGGACAGGGCGACGTGAGCAGTTCTTC
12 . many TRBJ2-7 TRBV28 CASSPLHGTQYF TGTGCCAGCAGTCCTCTACACGGGACGCAGTACTTC
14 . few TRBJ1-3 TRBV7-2 CASSAGDKGNTIYF TGTGCCAGCAGCGCCGGGGACAAGGGAAACACCATATATTTT
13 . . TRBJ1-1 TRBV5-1 CASSLETGIEVFF TGCGCCAGCAGCTTGGAAACAGGGATTGAAGTTTTCTTT
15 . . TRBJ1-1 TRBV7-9 CASSLASGHGTEAFF TGTGCCAGCAGCTTAGCGTCGGGGCATGGGACTGAAGCTTTCTTT
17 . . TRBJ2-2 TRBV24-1 CATSDPVRTANTGELFF TGTGCCACCAGTGACCCAGTGAGGACGGCGAACACCGGGGAGCTGTTTTTT
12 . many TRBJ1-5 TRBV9 CASSGRGQPQHF TGTGCCAGCAGCGGCAGGGGTCAGCCCCAGCATTTT
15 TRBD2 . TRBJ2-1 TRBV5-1 CASSLDGRAYNEQFF TGCGCCAGCAGCTTGGACGGGAGGGCCTACAATGAGCAGTTCTTC
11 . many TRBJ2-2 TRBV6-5 CASRNTGELFF TGTGCCAGCAGGAACACCGGGGAGCTGTTTTTT
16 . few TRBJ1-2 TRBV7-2 CASSLYVREANYGYTF TGTGCCAGCAGCTTATATGTAAGGGAAGCTAACTATGGCTACACCTTC
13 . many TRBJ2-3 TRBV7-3 CASSAQGGDTQYF TGTGCCAGCAGCGCCCAGGGGGGAGATACGCAGTATTTT
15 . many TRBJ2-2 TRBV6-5 CATAPVIANTGELFF TGTGCCACCGCACCCGTGATCGCGAACACCGGGGAGCTGTTTTTT
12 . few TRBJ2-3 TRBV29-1 CSVELGQYTQYF TGCAGCGTTGAGTTGGGGCAGTATACGCAGTATTTT
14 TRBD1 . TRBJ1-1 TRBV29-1 CSVCTGGSNTEAFF TGCAGCGTGTGTACAGGGGGGAGTAACACTGAAGCTTTCTTT
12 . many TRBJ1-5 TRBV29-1 CSVGEGLQPQHF TGCAGCGTTGGGGAGGGACTTCAGCCCCAGCATTTT
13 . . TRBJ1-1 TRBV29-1 CSVAQCTNTEAFF TGCAGCGTTGCTCAGTGCACTAACACTGAAGCTTTCTTT
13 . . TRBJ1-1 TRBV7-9 CAGRREEDTETFF TGTGCCGGGCGCAGGGAAGAGGACACTGAAACTTTCTTT
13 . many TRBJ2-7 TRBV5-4 CASSYDPPEEQYF TGTGCCAGCAGCTACGACCCTCCCGAGGAGCAGTACTTC
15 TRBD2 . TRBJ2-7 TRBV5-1 CASSLGLAGPYEQYF TGCGCCAGCAGCTTGGGGCTAGCGGGCCCCTACGAGCAGTACTTC
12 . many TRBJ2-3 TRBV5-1 CASSTTADTQYF TGCGCCAGCAGCACCACCGCAGATACGCAGTATTTT
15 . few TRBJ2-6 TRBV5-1 CASSLESSGANVLTF TGCGCCAGCAGCTTGGAGAGCTCTGGGGCCAACGTCCTGACTTTC
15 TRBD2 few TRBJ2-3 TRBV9 CASSNGLAGADTQYF TGTGCCAGCAGTAATGGACTAGCGGGAGCAGATACGCAGTATTTT
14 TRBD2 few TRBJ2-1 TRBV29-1 CSVEDLAEADEQFF TGCAGCGTTGAAGACCTAGCGGAAGCGGATGAGCAGTTCTTC
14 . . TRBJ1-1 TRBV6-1 CASKPGESNTEAFF TGTGCCAGCAAACCAGGCGAATCGAACACTGAAGCTTTCTTT
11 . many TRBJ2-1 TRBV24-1 CATSDYNEQFF TGTGCCACCAGTGATTACAATGAGCAGTTCTTC
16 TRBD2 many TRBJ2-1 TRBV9 CASSVSSGSANNEQFF TGTGCCAGCAGCGTTTCTAGCGGGAGCGCCAACAATGAGCAGTTCTTC
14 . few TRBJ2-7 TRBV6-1 CASMGGGIVYEQYF TGTGCCAGCATGGGTGGGGGCATCGTCTACGAGCAGTACTTC
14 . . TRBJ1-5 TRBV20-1 CSAREGGPRQPQHF TGCAGTGCTAGAGAGGGGGGCCCGAGGCAGCCCCAGCATTTT
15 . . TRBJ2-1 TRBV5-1 CASSAGSFGLNEQFF TGCGCCAGCAGCGCCGGGTCCTTCGGCTTAAATGAGCAGTTCTTC
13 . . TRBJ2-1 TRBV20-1 CSAEEATSHEQFF TGCAGCGCGGAGGAAGCGACGTCCCACGAGCAGTTCTTC
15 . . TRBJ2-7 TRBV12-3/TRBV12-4 CASSFYPGGVGEQYF TGTGCCAGCAGTTTTTATCCCGGGGGAGTTGGGGAGCAGTACTTC
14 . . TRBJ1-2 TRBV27 CASRPTGGDYGYTF TGTGCCAGCAGGCCCACAGGTGGAGACTATGGCTACACCTTC
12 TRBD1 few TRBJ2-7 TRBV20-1 CSGTGQSYEQYF TGCAGTGGTACGGGACAGTCCTACGAGCAGTACTTC
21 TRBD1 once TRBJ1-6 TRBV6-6 CASSYSGPGQGTNSYNSPLHF TGTGCCAGCAGTTACTCGGGACCGGGACAGGGGACGAACTCCTATAATTCACCCCTCCACTTT
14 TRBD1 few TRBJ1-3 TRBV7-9 CASSFQGVGDTIYF TGTGCCAGCAGCTTTCAGGGGGTCGGCGACACCATATATTTT
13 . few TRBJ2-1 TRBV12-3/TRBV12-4 CASSPLEELEQFF TGTGCCAGCAGTCCCCTTGAGGAGCTTGAGCAGTTCTTC
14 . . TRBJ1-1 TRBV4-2 CASSQGRVLTEAFF TGTGCCAGCAGCCAAGGTCGTGTCCTCACTGAAGCTTTCTTT
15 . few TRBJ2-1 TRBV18 CASSPPSGRRDEQFF TGTGCCAGCTCACCACCGTCAGGGCGTCGGGATGAGCAGTTCTTC
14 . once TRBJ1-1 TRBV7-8 CASSPGRSNTEAFF TGTGCCAGCAGCCCTGGACGTTCGAACACTGAAGCTTTCTTT
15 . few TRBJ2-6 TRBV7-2 CASSSRATGANVLTF TGTGCCAGCAGCTCCCGAGCGACTGGGGCCAACGTCCTGACTTTC